Below are 28 T cell receptor beta chains sequenced from a single sample in a study of blood T cell repertoires in COVID-19. Libraries were prepared by immunoSEQ multiplex PCR; TCRdb keeps only in-frame clonotypes and omits some of them. Of some 200,000 clones listed, around 82% were seen once; the top ten hold over 9.5%. The sample consisted of peripheral blood. These receptors all come from a woman in her thirties or forties with acute or convalescent COVID-19.

This clone was detected once. This rearrangement joins TRBV6-1 to TRBJ1-3; 7 bases line up with TRBD1. The J segment lost 0 bases and the V segment lost 3 bases, leaving 8 bases of the junction unmatched. CDR1 MNHNS and CDR2 SASEGT come from the germline V gene. The length of the CDR3 is 17 residues. In DNA, the CDR3 is TGTGCCAGCAGTGACGCCGACAGGGTATACTCTGGAAACACCATATATTTT. Translating gives CASSDADRVYSGNTIYF.

The V call is TRBV27, the J call TRBJ1-5; perhaps TRBD1 as D (6 bases). The germline V gene encodes CDR1 MNHEY and CDR2 SMNVEV (reference sequence). V was clipped by 5 bases and J by 4 bases, with 18 bases between them. The CDR3 covers 16 residues. In nucleotides, the CDR3 is TGTGCCAGCAGTCCGAGACAGGTCGTAGGGAATCAGCCCCAGCATTTT. Its protein product is CASSPRQVVGNQPQHF.

The gene calls are TRBV7-6 and TRBJ1-3, with 8 bases lining up with TRBD1. Germline CDR1 reads SGHVS; CDR2 reads FNYEAQ. The V gene end was trimmed by 5 bases and the J gene end by 8 bases; junction bases not matched to a gene: 11. The CDR3 length is 15 residues. The CDR3 spells CASSRTLDRADTIYF. In DNA, the CDR3 is TGTGCCAGCAGCCGAACCTTGGACAGGGCGGACACCATATATTTT.

The chain recombines TRBV19 with TRBJ2-2, with D maybe TRBD2 (5 bases). CDR3 length: 14 amino acids. V gave up 7 bases and J gave up 6 bases, with 15 bases separating them. Germline values: CDR1 LNHDA, CDR2 SQIVND (reference sequence). The CDR3 is CASTRTGIAGELFF. The CDR3 nucleotides read TGTGCCAGTACCCGGACGGGGATCGCCGGGGAGCTGTTTTTT.

V is TRBV5-4 and J is TRBJ2-3; 10 bases are shared with TRBD2. V lost 3 bases and J lost 3; bases outside the gene matches: 4. The CDR3 is made up of 15 amino acids. Per germline, CDR1 SGHNT and CDR2 YYREEE (reference sequence). CDR3 residues: CASSSGLASTDTQYF. DNA of the CDR3: TGTGCCAGCAGCTCGGGACTAGCGTCTACAGATACGCAGTATTTT.

The V gene is TRBV3-1 (or the pseudogene TRBV3-2), the J gene TRBJ2-6; no definite D call. Germline CDR1 is LGHDT and CDR2 is YNNKEL (reference sequence). The CDR3 length is 18 residues. The germline V and J ends were trimmed by 4 bases and 0 bases, with 16 bases remaining between them. Here the CDR3 reads CASSPRVSSSSGANVLTF. The CDR3, as DNA: TGTGCCAGCAGCCCCCGGGTCTCCTCCTCCTCTGGGGCCAACGTCCTGACTTTC.

Only one count was recorded for this clone. J is TRBJ1-5 and V is TRBV19; maybe TRBD1 (6 bases). Germline values: CDR1 LNHDA, CDR2 SQIVND (reference sequence). Trimming shortened V by 3 bases and J by 4 bases, and 25 bases separated the two germline ends. The CDR3 has 19 amino acids. The CDR3 DNA reads as TGTGCCAGTAGTATTTCTGGTAGTGTAGCATGGGGGACAAATCAGCCCCAGCATTTT. This translates into CASSISGSVAWGTNQPQHF.

The chain uses TRBV7-3 and TRBJ2-1; perhaps TRBD1 as D (6 bases). Trimming removed 4 bases from V and 10 bases from J, with 14 bases in between. The CDR3 totals 13 residues. From germline, CDR1 is SGHTA and CDR2 FQGTGA. The CDR3 bases are TGTGCCAGCAGCTCGCAACAGGGTTTGGAGCAGTTCTTC. This sequence encodes CASSSQQGLEQFF.

This clone was picked up many times. The chain employs TRBV30 and TRBJ1-4; D might be TRBD1 (5 bases). Looked up from germline, CDR1 is GTSNPN and CDR2 is SVGIG (reference sequence). The CDR3 is 12 residues long. Trimming removed 7 bases from V and 8 bases from J, with 14 bases in between. CDR3 DNA: TGTGCCTCCCGTCCGGGGGAGGAAAAACTGTTTTTT. It yields the protein CASRPGEEKLFF.

V usage is TRBV5-1 and J usage is TRBJ2-1; D is undetermined. There are 14 residues in the CDR3. Germline CDR1 SGHRS, CDR2 YFSETQ. The V end was cut by 0 bases, the J end by 8 bases, with 12 bases between. For the CDR3, the DNA is TGCGCCAGCAGCTTGGCGTTGGTCCGGGATGAGCAGTTCTTC. This encodes CASSLALVRDEQFF.

The chain employs TRBV7-6 and TRBJ1-4, with TRBD1 identical over 8 bases. Germline loops: CDR1 SGHVS, CDR2 FNYEAQ. The CDR3 extends over 14 amino acids. The ends lost 5 bases at V and 7 bases at J; junction bases unmatched: 6. CDR3 amino acids: CASSRTGTGEKLFF. The DNA for the CDR3 is TGTGCCAGCAGCCGAACCGGGACAGGTGAAAAACTGTTTTTT.

The rearrangement uses TRBV6-4 and TRBJ2-1, with D possibly TRBD2 on 6 matching bases. Germline values: CDR1 MRHNA, CDR2 SNTAGT. The CDR3 is 15 residues long. Trimming cost V 3 bases and J 3 bases, with 12 bases left between them. This chain's CDR3 is CASSEIGGVYNEQFF. As DNA, the CDR3 is TGTGCCAGCAGTGAGATTGGCGGGGTCTACAATGAGCAGTTCTTC.

This chain joins TRBV11-2 and TRBJ1-1; 7 bases fit TRBD1. From germline, CDR1 is SGHAT and CDR2 FQNNGV. J lost 2 bases, V lost 5 bases, and 11 bases had no gene match. This CDR3 is 16 amino acids long. The CDR3 here is CASSQTVWTGNTEAFF. The CDR3 coding sequence is TGTGCCAGCAGCCAAACGGTTTGGACAGGCAACACTGAAGCTTTCTTT.

The chain joins TRBV6-6 to TRBJ1-1; 11 nucleotides align to TRBD1. Losses at the gene ends were 4 bases for V and 1 base for J; bases not matched to a gene: 2. The CDR3 has 15 amino acids. From germline, CDR1 is MNHNY and CDR2 SVGAGI (reference sequence). Here the CDR3 DNA reads TGTGCCAGCAGTTGGGACAGGGGGAGGAACACTGAAGCTTTCTTT. The encoded protein is CASSWDRGRNTEAFF.

The chain uses TRBV6-6 and TRBJ2-3; 9 bases match TRBD2. V shed 0 bases and J 4 bases; nucleotides not matched to a gene: 2. CDR3 length: 15 amino acids. Germline lookup yields CDR1 MNHNY and CDR2 SVGAGI (reference sequence). The CDR3 DNA follows: TGTGCCAGCAGTTACTCGGCTAGCGGGGCAGATACGCAGTATTTT. Translated, it gives CASSYSASGADTQYF.

This clone was detected a few times. The V gene is TRBV10-3, the J gene TRBJ2-7, with D unclear. Germline V gene data show CDR1 as ENHRY and CDR2 as SYGVKD. The CDR3 has 13 residues. V lost 1 base, J lost 2 bases, and 6 bases lay in between. The CDR3, as DNA: TGTGCCATCAGTGAGTATTCAGCCTACGAGCAGTACTTC. This sequence encodes CAISEYSAYEQYF.

The V and J genes are TRBV19 and TRBJ1-2; D gene unclear. The CDR3 runs to 15 residues. Germline V gives CDR1 LNHDA, CDR2 SQIVND (reference sequence). V lost 1 base to trimming and J lost 1 base, with 10 bases between them. CDR3 loop: CASSIGGSLNYGYTF. CDR3 nucleotides: TGTGCCAGTAGTATAGGAGGGTCTCTTAACTATGGCTACACCTTC.

The V and J genes are TRBV2 and TRBJ2-3; D remains ambiguous. CDR3 length equals 12 residues. Per the germline V gene, CDR1 is SNHLY and CDR2 is FYNNEI. The ends were cut back, 9 bases at V and 4 bases at J, with 11 bases in the middle. The CDR3 DNA follows: TGTGCCAGTCTTTCTCGGGCAGATACGCAGTATTTT. Its translation: CASLSRADTQYF.

The chain joins TRBV3-1 (or the pseudogene TRBV3-2) to TRBJ2-1; no clear D. V lost 3 bases, J lost 3 bases, and 3 bases lay in between. This CDR3 has 12 amino acids. Germline V gene lookup returns CDR1 LGHDT and CDR2 YNNKEL (reference sequence). The CDR3 nucleotides read TGTGCCAGCAGCCACTACTACAATGAGCAGTTCTTC. Its translation is CASSHYYNEQFF.

This chain connects TRBV7-2 to TRBJ2-7; no clear D. The CDR3 is 15 residues long. CDR1 SGHTA and CDR2 FQGNSA come from the germline V gene. Between the trimmed V and J ends, which lost 5 bases and 5 bases, there was a span of 19 bases. The CDR3 DNA follows: TGTGCCAGCAGCCCCGGCCCACTAATGATCAACGAGCAGTACTTC. It specifies CASSPGPLMINEQYF.

This chain joins TRBV19 and TRBJ1-2; unclear D gene. V was cut by 0 bases and J by 7 bases, with 12 bases left in between. The CDR3 consists of 14 residues. The V gene's germline CDR1 is LNHDA and CDR2 SQIVND (reference sequence). The CDR3 nucleotides read TGTGCCAGTAGTATAGATCGGGGAGTCTCTGGCTACACCTTC. Its protein is CASSIDRGVSGYTF. Looking up the rest from reference TRBV19 and TRBJ1-2 gives the full variable domain: DGGITQSPKYLFRKEGQNVTLSCEQNLNHDAMYWYRQDPGQGLRLIYYSQIVNDFQKGDIAEGYSVSREKKESFPLTVTSAQKNPTAFYLCASSIDRGVSGYTFGSGTRLTVV.

The chain joins TRBV3-1 (or the pseudogene TRBV3-2) to TRBJ2-1, with TRBD2 matching 10 bases. CDR3 length equals 15 residues. Losses at the gene ends were 4 bases for V and 2 bases for J; bases not matched to a gene: 2. The germline CDR1 and CDR2 sequences are LGHDT and YNNKEL (reference sequence). CDR3 amino acids: CASSPSGGAYNEQFF. CDR3 bases: TGTGCCAGCAGCCCCAGCGGGGGGGCCTACAATGAGCAGTTCTTC.

V and J are TRBV30 and TRBJ1-1; TRBD1 agrees at 8 bases. CDR3 length: 12 residues. The V gene's germline CDR1 is GTSNPN and CDR2 SVGIG (reference sequence). The V and J ends lost 3 bases and 4 bases, in that order; junction bases with no gene match: 1. The CDR3 bases are TGTGCCTGGAGGGACAGGGCCACTGAAGCTTTCTTT. This gives the protein CAWRDRATEAFF.

This clone was observed once. V is TRBV13 and J is TRBJ2-7; D unclear. In germline, CDR1 is PRHDT, CDR2 FYEKMQ (reference sequence). The germline V and J ends were trimmed by 2 bases and 0 bases, with 5 bases remaining between them. The CDR3 has 13 residues. The CDR3 is CASSLRSSYEQYF. CDR3 in DNA: TGTGCCAGCAGCTTAAGGAGCTCCTACGAGCAGTACTTC.

V gene TRBV10-3 combines with J gene TRBJ1-1; D perhaps matches TRBD1 (5 bases). CDR1 and CDR2 from the germline V gene are ENHRY and SYGVKD. This CDR3 region has 19 residues. Between the trimmed V and J ends, which lost 3 bases and 4 bases, there was a span of 27 bases. The CDR3 spells CAISDLPGGSRSDTTEAFF. In nucleotides, the CDR3 is TGTGCCATCAGTGACCTCCCCGGGGGTTCAAGGTCGGATACCACTGAAGCTTTCTTT.

The count of this clone is one. V is TRBV6-5 and J is TRBJ1-2; tentative D call: TRBD1 (5 bases). Germline V gene sequence: CDR1 MNHEY, CDR2 SVGAGI. The V end was cut by 7 bases, the J end by 0 bases, with 15 bases between. CDR3 size: 15 residues. In nucleotides, the CDR3 is TGTGCCAGCACCTCGACCCGGGGGACTAACTATGGCTACACCTTC. Its translation: CASTSTRGTNYGYTF.

V and J are TRBV9 and TRBJ1-1, with 8 bases lining up with TRBD1. V lost 4 bases, J lost 8 bases, and 4 bases stayed unmatched. The CDR3 extends over 12 amino acids. CDR1 SGDLS and CDR2 YYNGEE come from the germline V gene. The CDR3 sequence: CASSPRTGEAFF. CDR3 nucleotide sequence: TGTGCCAGCAGCCCACGGACAGGGGAAGCTTTCTTT. Full variable domain (outside the CDR3, taken from reference TRBV9 and TRBJ1-1): DSGVTQTPKHLITATGQRVTLRCSPRSGDLSVYWYQQSLDQGLQFLIQYYNGEERAKGNILERFSAQQFPDLHSELNLSSLELGDSALYFCASSPRTGEAFFGQGTRLTVV.

This clone appeared a single time. The chain has TRBV2 and TRBJ2-1; 13 bases are shared with TRBD2. CDR3 length equals 15 residues. Germline lookup yields CDR1 SNHLY and CDR2 FYNNEI. The V segment lost 6 bases and the J segment 9 bases; nucleotides outside the gene matches: 8. The DNA of the CDR3 is TGTGCCAGCAGGCTGGGACTAGCGGGGTTGGGTGAGCAGTTCTTC. Encoded protein: CASRLGLAGLGEQFF.